This T cell receptor beta chain was recorded in a study of identical twins. For this clonotype: Its antigen is unknown.

Study observations and caveats: Beta clonotypes that were abundant in cord blood contained fewer insertions, a pattern absent from memory repertoires.

The CDR3 spans 16 residues. Germline-derived CDR1 and CDR2 are MNHNS and SASEGT. Between the trimmed V and J ends, which lost 8 bases and 1 base, there was a span of 20 bases. In TCRdb, the 5' RACE reads were re-called with MiXCR into one record per CDR3 protein. The profile shows around 960,000 distinct CDR3 sequences, 12% of them singletons. The data also belong to a second study, concerning yellow fever vaccine responses in identical twins. According to that study: Twins' vaccine T cell responses were reported to seem partly convergent and partly personalized.

The material sequenced was PBMCs. The TCR was taken from a woman between 18 and 30 years old in good health. The chain links TRBV6-1 to TRBJ1-1; D gene ambiguous. The CDR3 bases are TGTGCCAGCGCCGGGATGGGCAGGCCTTCGAACACTGAAGCTTTCTTT. Translation: CASAGMGRPSNTEAFF.